Sequencing of this T cell receptor beta chain was carried out in a study of OX40 agonist ivuxolimab in advanced cancers. The study in broad terms: The costimulatory receptor OX40 (CD134) was targeted by ivuxolimab, a fully human IgG2 agonistic monoclonal antibody. Intravenous ivuxolimab was administered to patients every 2 weeks at six dose levels: 0.01, 0.1, 0.3, 1.5, 3 and 10 mg/kg. Of the approximately 53 patients in dose escalation, 19 had hepatocellular carcinoma, some 15 had melanoma, 9 had renal cell carcinoma and 9 had head and neck cancer. A male proportion of under 85% and a mean age of approximately 55 years, ranging from 23 to 79, were recorded for the dose-escalation cohort. Prior anti-PD-1, anti-PD-L1 or anti-CTLA-4 therapy was permitted, and less than 45% of dose-escalation patients had received checkpoint inhibitors. Partial responses occurred in three dose-escalation patients: two with cutaneous melanoma and one with hepatocellular carcinoma. Peripheral TCRbeta sequencing was intended to test whether TCR sequence diversity was altered and clonal T-cell expansion was caused by ivuxolimab. The paper covers the monotherapy dose-escalation part of the phase I ivuxolimab trial, which included N ≈ 50 patients. Overall results and qualifications from the work: Low levels of normalized T-cell clonal expansion were also seen in some nonresponding patients. After ivuxolimab, CD8+ T cells had more expanded clones than CD4+ T cells on average. At doses of 0.1 to 3.0 mg/kg, clonal expansion of both CD4+ and CD8+ blood T cells was observed from baseline to week 6. The antigen specificity of the peripheral T cells that underwent clonal expansion was not determined. Partial responders in the 0.1-3.0 mg/kg groups had among the lowest normalized peripheral clonal expansion, especially among CD8+ T cells.

To sequence the TCRbeta CDR3 region, genomic DNA was isolated from the sorted cells. The immunoSEQ Assay was used for sequencing of TCRbeta CDR3 regions. Not all clones reach the TCRdb copy of this immuneACCESS table, which keeps in-frame sequences only. Checked studies attribute under half of the gap to unresolved V genes and leave the rest unexplained. Present in this sample are around 9,900 clones, roughly 64% of which were seen just once. The leading ten clones occupy roughly 24% of the sample. This clone was picked up one time. Its antigen remains undetermined. No base-level quality is on record; no much larger clone is a single base apart. The trial excluded patients who had a history of autoimmune disease or were on systemic immunosuppression. In every dose cohort, peripheral blood was drawn for TCR sequencing at baseline, cycle 4 day 1, and cycle 7 day 1. The samples were taken from a phase I, first-in-human, multicenter, open-label dose-escalation trial of ivuxolimab. The trial enrolled adults with locally advanced or metastatic head and neck squamous cell, hepatocellular, melanoma or renal cell carcinoma. Before TCR sequencing, CD4+ T cells and CD8+ T cells were sorted from peripheral blood as separate populations.

Sequences were derived from CD4+ or CD8+ T cells sorted from blood, sampled in a trial of the OX40 agonist ivuxolimab. This clonotype was sampled from an adult with an advanced solid tumor such as melanoma, head and neck, liver or kidney cancer.

The CDR3 here reads CASSQDTEDRAYEQYF. Here is the DNA: TGTGCCAGCAGCCAAGATACAGAGGACAGGGCGTACGAGCAGTACTTC. This receptor chain uses TRBV4-2 and TRBJ2-7; TRBD1 aligns with 8 central bases. The CDR1 and CDR2 encoded by the germline V gene are LGHNA and YNFKEQ. The CDR3 spans 16 residues, from the cysteine through the phenylalanine. Solely the CDR3 DNA is kept, with 48 bases framed from the first base. V is cut back by 0 bases and J by 4 bases, with 8 bases in the junction unmatched.